This T cell receptor (beta chain) was obtained from a study of T cells after somatic rescue of genetic block (dated by TCRdb to about 2020). In the study overall: What the study looked at was long-term robustness, specifically in a T-cell system that came about through somatic rescue of a genetic block in T-cell development.

For CDR1 and CDR2, the germline V gene (reference sequence) lists LNHDA and SQIVND. After removal of 7 bases from V and 9 bases from J, the junction retains 6 bases not matched to a gene. From its cysteine to its phenylalanine, the CDR3 spans 13 amino acids. Only the CDR3 part of the read is kept: 39 bases, read in frame from the first base. Library generation was performed with the immunoSEQ multiplex PCR assay. Entries here come from immuneACCESS through TCRdb and include only in-frame sequences with V and J called. Some clones fail to appear in such tables; in the studies checked, an unresolved V gene covers under half of the shortfall, and the cause of the remainder is unknown. Here the sample has 14,000 to 15,000 clones; over 60% occur a single time. In total, the top ten clones hold about 29% of the sample. This clone was found once. Its target antigen remains unknown. Base qualities are missing; no much larger clone stands one base away.

The receptor's source is a man aged 18-30 years. The chain joins TRBV19 to TRBJ2-1, with 10 bases in between that match TRBD1. Sequenced material: peripheral blood mononuclear cells (PBMCs). The CDR3 protein: CASTPTGGVEQFF. The DNA is as follows: TGTGCCAGTACCCCGACAGGGGGCGTTGAGCAGTTCTTC. With the rest looked up from the reference TRBV19 and TRBJ2-1 genes rather than sequenced, the full variable domain is DGGITQSPKYLFRKEGQNVTLSCEQNLNHDAMYWYRQDPGQGLRLIYYSQIVNDFQKGDIAEGYSVSREKKESFPLTVTSAQKNPTAFYLCASTPTGGVEQFFGPGTRLTVL.